This TCR beta chain was obtained from a study of CD8 T cells in Susac syndrome. Note on this clonotype: As yet, its antigen is unknown.

Negative isolation was applied to CD8+ and CD4+ T cells, and FACS enrichment was applied to TEMRA cells. Study-level findings and limits: It was acknowledged by the study that relatively few individuals were included in its TCR sequencing and HLA analysis.

Random hexamers were used to reverse transcribe an amount of roughly 0.5 to 1 ug RNA. The authors amplified TCR beta CDR3 across 54 Vbeta and 13 Jbeta using immunoSEQ multiplex PCR. From the immunoSEQ multiplex PCR reads, TCRdb called clonotypes with MiXCR, one entry per CDR3 protein. The table includes approximately 110,000 distinct CDR3 sequences, about 95% detected once. Input material: CD4+ T cells from PBMCs. This sequence was found in a human donor in good health.

The DNA of the CDR3 is TGTGCCAGCAGTTTAAAGTCGCTAGCGGACTCCTACGAGCAGTACTTC. Translation gives CASSLKSLADSYEQYF. V is TRBV27 and J is TRBJ2-7; 7 bases agree with TRBD2. Germline V gene sequence: CDR1 MNHEY, CDR2 SMNVEV (reference sequence). The CDR3 has 16 amino acids. The V gene end was trimmed by 2 bases and the J gene end by 0 bases; junction bases not matched to a gene: 7.